The rows below give T cell receptor beta chains drawn from one sample of a study of T cell responses to AZD1222 COVID-19 vaccine. Libraries were prepared by immunoSEQ multiplex PCR; TCRdb keeps only in-frame clonotypes and omits some of them. Among roughly 120,000 clones listed, around 83% were seen once. The specimen comprised peripheral blood, sampled 28 days after the second AZD1222 dose. Receptors were obtained from an adult who received the AZD1222 COVID-19 vaccine. Both conserved end residues are part of each CDR3. The D gene is left open where the match is weak. Part of the rows lack a size; the others show once, few, many or a class for expanded clones.

D	V	size	J	DNA	CDR3
.	TRBV12-3/TRBV12-4	.	TRBJ1-2	TGTGCCAGCAGTTCCCGGGGGCCCGGGGACTACACCTTC	CASSSRGPGDYTF
.	TRBV5-1	.	TRBJ2-1	TGCGCCAGCAGCTTGGACCCGGCGGGGGCCCTCACCGAGCAGTTCTTC	CASSLDPAGALTEQFF
.	TRBV7-7	.	TRBJ1-1	TGTGCCAGCAGCCCCGGGGGAGGGGCTGAAGCTTTCTTT	CASSPGGGAEAFF
.	TRBV18	.	TRBJ2-2	TGTGCCAGCTCACCAGGCCCCGGGGAGCTGTTTTTT	CASSPGPGELFF
.	TRBV5-1	.	TRBJ1-2	TGCGCCAGCAGCTTGGCCAGGTTATCCGAGGCTAACTATGGCTACACCTTC	CASSLARLSEANYGYTF
TRBD2	TRBV10-3	.	TRBJ2-1	TGTGCCATCAGTGAGTCGAGAGCGGGGGAGTACAATGAGCAGTTCTTC	CAISESRAGEYNEQFF
.	TRBV11-2	.	TRBJ1-4	TGTGCCAGCAGCCCATGGAGGGCGGGCGGTGAAAAACTGTTTTTT	CASSPWRAGGEKLFF
.	TRBV5-1	.	TRBJ2-7	TGCGCCAGCAGCCTTGGGCCAGGATCTAACTACGAGCAGTACTTC	CASSLGPGSNYEQYF
.	TRBV28	.	TRBJ2-7	TGTGCCAGCAGGGGCCGGGACGCCCTTGGTGAGGGCTACGAGCAGTACTTC	CASRGRDALGEGYEQYF
TRBD2	TRBV18	.	TRBJ2-3	TGTGCCAGCCTCTCTAGGACTAGCGGAAACACAGATACGCAGTATTTT	CASLSRTSGNTDTQYF
TRBD2	TRBV9	.	TRBJ2-4	TGTGCCAGCAGCGTAGGTAGCGGGACCAAAAACATTCAGTACTTC	CASSVGSGTKNIQYF
.	TRBV5-1	.	TRBJ1-1	TGCGCCAGCAGCCTCCCCCCTAACACTGAAGCTTTCTTT	CASSLPPNTEAFF
.	TRBV9	.	TRBJ1-1	TGTGCCAGCAGCTCCCACGGCGACACTGAAGCTTTCTTT	CASSSHGDTEAFF
.	TRBV7-9	.	TRBJ2-5	TGTGCCAGCAGCCTCGTGGTTGGAGGCCAAGAGACCCAGTACTTC	CASSLVVGGQETQYF
.	TRBV15	.	TRBJ1-1	TGTGCCACCAGCAGTTACCGGGGCACTGAAGCTTTCTTT	CATSSYRGTEAFF
.	TRBV7-9	many	TRBJ1-6	TGTGCCAGCAGCACCCGACAGTCTGGGGGCCTCCACTTT	CASSTRQSGGLHF
TRBD1	TRBV5-1	.	TRBJ2-7	TGCGCCAGCAGCTTACAGGCAGGGGGCGAGCAGTACTTC	CASSLQAGGEQYF
.	TRBV7-6	.	TRBJ2-5	TGTGCCAGCAGCGGGGGAGCTCAAGAGACCCAGTACTTC	CASSGGAQETQYF
TRBD1	TRBV4-2	.	TRBJ1-5	TGTGCCAGCAGCCAAACGACAGGGCCCAATCAGCCCCAGCATTTT	CASSQTTGPNQPQHF
.	TRBV5-8	once	TRBJ1-1	TGTGCCAGCATCACGACAGGTAGCACTGAAGCTTTCTTT	CASITTGSTEAFF
.	TRBV18	.	TRBJ2-3	TGTGCCAGCTCACCGGGGGCCAACAGAGATACGCAGTATTTT	CASSPGANRDTQYF
TRBD2	TRBV3-1/TRBV3-2	.	TRBJ2-7	TGTGCCAGCAGCCCTCAAGGGAGCGGGGGTCGGGGAGAGCAGTACTTC	CASSPQGSGGRGEQYF
.	TRBV5-3	.	TRBJ1-5	TGTGCCAACCCGGGACTTAGCAATCAGCCCCAGCATTTT	CANPGLSNQPQHF
.	TRBV7-6	.	TRBJ2-3	TGTGCCAGCAGCCAGGGGGGAGCATATACGCAGTATTTT	CASSQGGAYTQYF
.	TRBV6-5	.	TRBJ1-1	TGTGCCAGTCTACAAAATTGGAACACTGAAGCTTTCTTT	CASLQNWNTEAFF
.	TRBV9	.	TRBJ1-2	TGTGCCAGCAGCGTAGCGCCAGGGTCGGGGGGCTACACCTTC	CASSVAPGSGGYTF
.	TRBV15	.	TRBJ2-3	TGTGCCACCAGCAGAGATATGGGGGAGACGCAGTATTTT	CATSRDMGETQYF
.	TRBV19	.	TRBJ1-5	TGTGCCAGTAGTATAATGGATCGGCCTCAGCCCCAGCATTTT	CASSIMDRPQPQHF
.	TRBV19	.	TRBJ1-5	TGTGCCAGTAGTATCCGACCTAAAACCCCTCTACTGTCAGGAGGTAGCAATCAGCCCCAGCATTTT	CASSIRPKTPLLSGGSNQPQHF
.	TRBV7-9	.	TRBJ1-5	TGTGCCAGCAGCCTACAGGAAAATCAGCCCCAGCATTTT	CASSLQENQPQHF
TRBD1	TRBV6-2/TRBV6-3	.	TRBJ1-2	TGTGCCAGCAGCACAGGGGTCGGCCTTCTTGGCTACACCTTC	CASSTGVGLLGYTF
TRBD2	TRBV6-1	.	TRBJ2-1	TGTGCCAGCAGTGACCGGGAGGCCCCCTACAATGAGCAGTTCTTC	CASSDREAPYNEQFF
.	TRBV19	.	TRBJ2-6	TGTGCCAGTAGTATACAGGGTTCTGGGGCCAACGTCCTGACTTTC	CASSIQGSGANVLTF